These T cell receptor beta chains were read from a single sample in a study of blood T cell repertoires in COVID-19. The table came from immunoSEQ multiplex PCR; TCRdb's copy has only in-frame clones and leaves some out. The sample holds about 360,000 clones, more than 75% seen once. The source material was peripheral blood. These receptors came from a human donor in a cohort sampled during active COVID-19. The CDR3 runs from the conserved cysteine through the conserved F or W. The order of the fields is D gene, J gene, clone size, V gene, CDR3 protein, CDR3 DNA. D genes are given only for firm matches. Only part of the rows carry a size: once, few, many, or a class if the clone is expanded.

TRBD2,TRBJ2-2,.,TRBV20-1,CSASKRLAGGDNTGELFF,TGCAGTGCTAGTAAGAGACTAGCGGGAGGCGATAACACCGGGGAGCTGTTTTTT
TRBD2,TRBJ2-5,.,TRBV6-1,CASSEASGTWMETQYF,TGTGCCAGCAGTGAAGCGAGCGGGACTTGGATGGAGACCCAGTACTTC
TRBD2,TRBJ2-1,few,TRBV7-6,CASSLEPSGRVNEQFF,TGTGCCAGCAGCTTAGAGCCAAGCGGGAGAGTGAATGAGCAGTTCTTC
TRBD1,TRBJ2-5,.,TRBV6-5,CASSTQGQSETQYF,TGTGCCAGCTCTACCCAGGGACAGTCAGAGACCCAGTACTTC
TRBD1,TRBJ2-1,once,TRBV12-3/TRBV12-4,CASRGQAYNEQFF,TGTGCCAGCAGGGGACAGGCATACAATGAGCAGTTCTTC
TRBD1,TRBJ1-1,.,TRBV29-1,CSVSDRGNTEAFF,TGCAGCGTGTCGGACAGGGGCAACACTGAAGCTTTCTTT
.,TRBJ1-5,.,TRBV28,CASSLRHPNQPQHF,TGTGCCAGCAGTCTGCGACACCCCAATCAGCCCCAGCATTTT
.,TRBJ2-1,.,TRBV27,CASSLLSAGANEQFF,TGTGCCAGCAGTTTATTATCGGCGGGGGCCAATGAGCAGTTCTTC
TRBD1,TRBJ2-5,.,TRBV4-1,CASSPRDRVQETQYF,TGCGCCAGCAGCCCCCGGGACAGGGTCCAAGAGACCCAGTACTTC
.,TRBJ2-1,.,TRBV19,CATPGVGRGYYNEQFF,TGTGCCACCCCAGGGGTCGGCAGGGGTTACTACAATGAGCAGTTCTTC
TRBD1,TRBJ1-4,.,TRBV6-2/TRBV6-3,CASSPRTGTGREKLFF,TGTGCCAGCAGCCCTCGGACCGGGACAGGGCGCGAAAAACTGTTTTTT
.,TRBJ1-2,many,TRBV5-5,CASSPTWALVDGYTF,TGTGCCAGCAGCCCTACGTGGGCTTTGGTGGATGGCTACACCTTC
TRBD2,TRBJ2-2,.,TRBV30,CAWTLRGGWDTGELFF,TGTGCCTGGACCCTTCGGGGGGGGTGGGACACCGGGGAGCTGTTTTTT
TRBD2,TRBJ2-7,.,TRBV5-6,CASSLVREGPYEQYF,TGTGCCAGCAGCTTGGTGCGGGAGGGCCCTTACGAGCAGTACTTC
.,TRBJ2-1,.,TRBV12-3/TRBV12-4,CATRSGRGEQFF,TGTGCTACACGGTCGGGGCGGGGTGAGCAGTTCTTC
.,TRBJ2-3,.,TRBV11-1,CASSSSRGDTQYF,TGTGCCAGCAGCTCGTCCCGGGGAGATACGCAGTATTTT
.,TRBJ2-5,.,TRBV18,CASSPFEETQYF,TGTGCCAGCTCGCCCTTCGAGGAGACCCAGTACTTC
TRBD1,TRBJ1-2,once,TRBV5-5,CASSLGQGGGYTF,TGTGCCAGCAGCTTAGGACAGGGGGGCGGCTACACCTTC
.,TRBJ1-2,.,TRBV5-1,CASSPGAPFNYGYTF,TGCGCCAGCAGCCCGGGTGCGCCCTTTAACTATGGCTACACCTTC
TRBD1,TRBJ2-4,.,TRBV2,CASSRDRENIQYF,TGTGCCAGCAGCCGGGACAGGGAAAACATTCAGTACTTC
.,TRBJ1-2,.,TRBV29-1,CSVEGINYGYTF,TGCAGCGTTGAGGGCATTAACTATGGCTACACCTTC
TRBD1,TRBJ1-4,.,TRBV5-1,CASREGAQGEKLFF,TGCGCCAGCCGGGAGGGGGCGCAAGGGGAAAAACTGTTTTTT
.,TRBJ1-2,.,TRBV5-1,CASSPLTGGPNYGYTF,TGCGCCAGCAGCCCCCTAACGGGGGGCCCTAACTATGGCTACACCTTC
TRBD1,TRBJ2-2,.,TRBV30,CAWNRDRGYTGELFF,TGTGCCTGGAACCGGGACAGGGGTTACACCGGGGAGCTGTTTTTT
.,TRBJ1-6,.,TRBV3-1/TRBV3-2,CASSQRSGIHNSPLHF,TGTGCCAGCAGCCAGCGTTCCGGGATCCATAATTCACCCCTCCACTTT
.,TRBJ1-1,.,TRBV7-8,CASSLVIGGTEAFF,TGTGCCAGCAGCTTAGTTATTGGGGGGACTGAAGCTTTCTTT
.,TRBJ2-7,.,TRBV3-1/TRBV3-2,CASSQGELRGGYEQYF,TGTGCCAGCAGCCAAGGGGAGCTTCGGGGAGGCTACGAGCAGTACTTC
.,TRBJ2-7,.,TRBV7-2,CASSLHQGGYEQYF,TGTGCCAGCAGCCTACACCAGGGTGGGTACGAGCAGTACTTC
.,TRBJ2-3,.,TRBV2,CASSPTTGDTQYF,TGTGCCAGCAGTCCGACGACTGGAGATACGCAGTATTTT
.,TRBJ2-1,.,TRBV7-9,CASSISSLGGEQFF,TGTGCCAGCAGCATATCCTCACTGGGGGGTGAGCAGTTCTTC
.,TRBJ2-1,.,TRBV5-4,CASSLDQGINNEQFF,TGTGCCAGCAGCTTGGATCAGGGGATAAACAATGAGCAGTTCTTC
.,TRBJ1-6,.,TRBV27,CASSRQILNNSPLHF,TGTGCCAGCAGTCGACAGATTTTAAATAATTCACCCCTCCACTTT
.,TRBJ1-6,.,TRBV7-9,CASSSIGGDSPLHF,TGTGCCAGCAGCTCAATCGGGGGGGATTCACCCCTCCACTTT
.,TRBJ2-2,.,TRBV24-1,CATSAHANTGELFF,TGTGCCACCAGTGCACACGCGAACACCGGGGAGCTGTTTTTT
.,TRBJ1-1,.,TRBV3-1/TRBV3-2,CASSLTQGNTEAFF,TGTGCCAGCAGCCTCACACAGGGGAACACTGAAGCTTTCTTT
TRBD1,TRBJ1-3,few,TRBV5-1,CASSEPGQGARNTIYF,TGCGCCAGCAGCGAACCGGGACAGGGGGCGAGGAACACCATATATTTT
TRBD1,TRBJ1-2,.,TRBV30,CAWSPRTGNGYTF,TGTGCCTGGAGTCCTAGGACAGGGAATGGCTACACCTTC
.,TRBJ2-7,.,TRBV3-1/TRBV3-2,CASSQVRAGPNEQYF,TGTGCCAGCAGCCAAGTCCGGGCGGGACCTAACGAGCAGTACTTC
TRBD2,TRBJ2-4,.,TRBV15,CATSRDRPSGILNIQYF,TGTGCCACCAGCAGAGATCGGCCTAGCGGGATATTGAACATTCAGTACTTC
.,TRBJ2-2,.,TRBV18,CASSVGPNTGELFF,TGTGCCAGTTCGGTGGGGCCGAACACCGGGGAGCTGTTTTTT
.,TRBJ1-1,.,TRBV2,CASTIGWADSRAFF,TGTGCCAGCACCATCGGGTGGGCTGACAGCAGGGCTTTCTTT